The clone carrying this TCR beta chain appeared many times. Its antigen remains unknown. This library used about 360 ng RNA and molecular barcoded adaptors spanning alpha/delta and beta/gamma chains. TCRdb reanalysed the reads using MiXCR and keeps one entry per CDR3 protein. The sample carries roughly 90,000 distinct CDR3 sequences, 10% to 15% recorded once. Bone marrow was sampled from every patient at the time of active disease. This specimen belongs to a study of read filtering for tumor transcriptome and immune sequencing. Study information: Among patients, approximately 17 were male and more than 11 female, aged 47 to 80 (mean about 66). Roughly 8 patients were R-ISS I, roughly 17 were R-ISS II, roughly seven were R-ISS III. Notes on the study in general: Dropping single-read clonotypes raised IR-seq and RNA-seq shared-clonotype correlation.

Trimming removed 6 bases from V and 5 bases from J; junction bases left unmatched: 5. This CDR3 comprises 13 residues. The source material was a population of CD138-negative cells sorted from bone marrow. The V call is TRBV12-3 or TRBV12-4, the J call TRBJ1-1; 8 bases align to TRBD1. This receptor was obtained from a donor aged 40 or older with multiple myeloma. CDR3 region: CASSWTGKTEAFF. In nucleotides, the CDR3 is TGTGCCAGCAGCTGGACAGGGAAGACTGAAGCTTTCTTT.